This TCR beta chain was sequenced during a study of cytomegalovirus exposure and HLA in healthy donors. Overall study results and limits: TCR beta sequences reportedly predicted most subjects' HLA-A and HLA-B alleles accurately. Presence/absence results assume similar sequencing depth per donor, which may not hold. Donors belonging to an Asian-associated ancestry cluster reportedly showed fewer N-insertions in productive TCRs than the 666-donor mean, according to what a later analysis found.

The CDR3 runs 15 residues. Trimming removed 4 bases from V and 7 bases from J; junction bases left unmatched: 9. In germline, CDR1 is MGHRA, CDR2 YSYEKL. The PCR was carried out with 60 Vbeta primers and 13 Jbeta primers. Profiled with immunoSEQ multiplex PCR; TCRdb holds only in-frame clones, not every one. The sample includes around 220,000 clones, roughly 75% of them seen just once. This clone was counted once. Its antigen is undetermined. The TCR comes from a woman aged 25 to 39 in good health and CMV-seronegative. Sequencing was carried out using PBMCs. The chain recombines TRBV4-1 with TRBJ2-1, with 8 bases that match TRBD1. Here the CDR3 reads CASSLVTGDRNEQFF. The CDR3 DNA reads as TGCGCCAGCAGCCTCGTGACAGGGGATAGGAATGAGCAGTTCTTC.